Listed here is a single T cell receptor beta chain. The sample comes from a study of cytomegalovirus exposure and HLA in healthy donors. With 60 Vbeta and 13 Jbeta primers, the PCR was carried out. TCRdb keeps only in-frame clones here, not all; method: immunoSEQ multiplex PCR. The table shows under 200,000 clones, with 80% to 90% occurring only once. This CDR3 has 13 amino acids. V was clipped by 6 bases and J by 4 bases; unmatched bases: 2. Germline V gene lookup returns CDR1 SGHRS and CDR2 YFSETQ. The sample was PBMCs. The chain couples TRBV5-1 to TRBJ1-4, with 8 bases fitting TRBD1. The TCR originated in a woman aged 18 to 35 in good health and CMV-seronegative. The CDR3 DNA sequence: TGCGCCAGCACCACAGGGGGTAATGAAAAACTGTTTTTT. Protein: CASTTGGNEKLFF.